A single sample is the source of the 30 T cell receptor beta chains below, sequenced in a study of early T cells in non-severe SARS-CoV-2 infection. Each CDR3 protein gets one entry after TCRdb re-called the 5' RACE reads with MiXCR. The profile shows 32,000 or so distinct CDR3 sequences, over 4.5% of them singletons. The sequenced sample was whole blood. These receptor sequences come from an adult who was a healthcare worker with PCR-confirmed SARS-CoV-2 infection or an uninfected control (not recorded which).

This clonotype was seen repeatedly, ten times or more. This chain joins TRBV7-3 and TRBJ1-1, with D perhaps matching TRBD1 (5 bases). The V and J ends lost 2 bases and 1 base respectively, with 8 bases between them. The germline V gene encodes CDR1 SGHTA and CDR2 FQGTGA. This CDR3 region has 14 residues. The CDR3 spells CASSLGHANTEAFF. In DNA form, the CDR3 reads TGTGCCAGCAGCTTAGGACATGCGAACACTGAAGCTTTCTTT.

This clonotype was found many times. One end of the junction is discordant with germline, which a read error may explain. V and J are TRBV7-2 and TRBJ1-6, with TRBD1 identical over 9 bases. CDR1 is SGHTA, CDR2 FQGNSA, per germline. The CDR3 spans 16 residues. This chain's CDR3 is CASSLALGQGSSPLHF. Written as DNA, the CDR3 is TGTGCCAGCAGCCTAGCGCTGGGACAGGGAAGTTCACCCCTCCACTTT.

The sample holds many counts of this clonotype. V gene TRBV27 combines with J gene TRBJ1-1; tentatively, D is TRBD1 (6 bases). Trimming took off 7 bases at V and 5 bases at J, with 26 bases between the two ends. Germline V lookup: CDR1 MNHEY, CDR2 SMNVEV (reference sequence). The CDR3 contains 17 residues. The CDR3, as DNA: TGTGCCAGCACCAGACGATTCAGGGGTCCCACGGATACTGAAGCTTTCTTT. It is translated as CASTRRFRGPTDTEAFF.

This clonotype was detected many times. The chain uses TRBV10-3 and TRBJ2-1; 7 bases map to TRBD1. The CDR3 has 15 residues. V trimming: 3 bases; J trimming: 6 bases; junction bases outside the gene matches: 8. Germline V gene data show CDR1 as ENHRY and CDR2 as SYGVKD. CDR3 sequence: CAISDSKTGSNEQFF. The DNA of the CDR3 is TGTGCCATCAGTGATTCGAAGACAGGGAGCAATGAGCAGTTCTTC.

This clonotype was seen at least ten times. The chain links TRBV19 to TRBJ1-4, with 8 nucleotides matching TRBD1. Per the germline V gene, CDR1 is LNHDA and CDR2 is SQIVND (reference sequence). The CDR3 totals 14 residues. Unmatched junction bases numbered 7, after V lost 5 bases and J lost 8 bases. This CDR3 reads CASSPGQGPEKLFF. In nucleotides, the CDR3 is TGTGCCAGTAGTCCAGGACAGGGACCCGAAAAACTGTTTTTT. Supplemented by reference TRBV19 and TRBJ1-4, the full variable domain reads DGGITQSPKYLFRKEGQNVTLSCEQNLNHDAMYWYRQDPGQGLRLIYYSQIVNDFQKGDIAEGYSVSREKKESFPLTVTSAQKNPTAFYLCASSPGQGPEKLFFGSGTQLSVL.

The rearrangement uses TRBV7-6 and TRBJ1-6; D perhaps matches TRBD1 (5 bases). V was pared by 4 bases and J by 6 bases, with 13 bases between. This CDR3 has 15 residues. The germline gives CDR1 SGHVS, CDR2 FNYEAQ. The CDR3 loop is CASSSGTGRNSPLHF. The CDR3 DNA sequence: TGTGCCAGCAGCTCCGGGACCGGTCGTAATTCACCCCTCCACTTT.

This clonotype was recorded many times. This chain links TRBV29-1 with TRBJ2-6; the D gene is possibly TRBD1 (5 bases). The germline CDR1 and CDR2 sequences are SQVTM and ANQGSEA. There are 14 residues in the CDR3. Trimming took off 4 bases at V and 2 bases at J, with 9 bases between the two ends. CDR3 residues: CSVVTVAGANVLTF. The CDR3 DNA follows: TGCAGCGTTGTGACAGTGGCTGGGGCCAACGTCCTGACTTTC.

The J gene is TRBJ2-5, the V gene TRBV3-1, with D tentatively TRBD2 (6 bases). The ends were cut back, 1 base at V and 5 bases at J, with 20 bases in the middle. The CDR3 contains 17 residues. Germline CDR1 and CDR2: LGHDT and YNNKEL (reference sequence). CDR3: CASSQGLGLQLAETQYF. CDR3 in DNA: TGTGCCAGCAGCCAAGGTTTGGGGCTTCAACTAGCTGAGACCCAGTACTTC.

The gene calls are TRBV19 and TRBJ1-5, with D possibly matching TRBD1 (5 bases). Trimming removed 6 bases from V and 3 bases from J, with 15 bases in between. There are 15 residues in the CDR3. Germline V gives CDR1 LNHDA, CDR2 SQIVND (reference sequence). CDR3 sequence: CASRYDSRVNQPQHF. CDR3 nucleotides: TGTGCCAGTAGATACGACAGTAGAGTCAATCAGCCCCAGCATTTT.

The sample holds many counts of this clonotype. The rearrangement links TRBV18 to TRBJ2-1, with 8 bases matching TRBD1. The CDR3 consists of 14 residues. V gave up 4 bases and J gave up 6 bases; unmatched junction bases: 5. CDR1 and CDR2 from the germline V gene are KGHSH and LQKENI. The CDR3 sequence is CASSHKTGVNEQFF. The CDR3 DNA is TGTGCCAGCTCACACAAGACAGGGGTCAATGAGCAGTTCTTC. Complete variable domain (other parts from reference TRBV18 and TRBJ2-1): NAGVMQNPRHLVRRRGQEARLRCSPMKGHSHVYWYRQLPEEGLKFMVYLQKENIIDESGMPKERFSAEFPKEGPSILRIQQVVRGDSAAYFCASSHKTGVNEQFFGPGTRLTVL.

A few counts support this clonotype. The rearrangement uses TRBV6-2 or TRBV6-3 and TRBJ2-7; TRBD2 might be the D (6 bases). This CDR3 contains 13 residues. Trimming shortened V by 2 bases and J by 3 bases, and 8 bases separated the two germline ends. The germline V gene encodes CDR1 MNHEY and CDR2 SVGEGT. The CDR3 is CASSYAGSYEQYF. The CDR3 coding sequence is TGTGCCAGCAGTTACGCGGGGAGCTACGAGCAGTACTTC.

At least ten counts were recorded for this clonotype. The CDR3 DNA follows: TGTGCCAGCAGCCTAAGGACAGGGATGAACACTGAAGCTTTCTTT. Protein: CASSLRTGMNTEAFF. The chain couples TRBV7-9 to TRBJ1-1; 8 nucleotides agree with TRBD1. CDR1 and CDR2 (germline): SEHNR, FQNEAQ (reference sequence). V gave up 5 bases and J gave up 0 bases; unmatched junction bases: 5. The CDR3 has 15 amino acids.

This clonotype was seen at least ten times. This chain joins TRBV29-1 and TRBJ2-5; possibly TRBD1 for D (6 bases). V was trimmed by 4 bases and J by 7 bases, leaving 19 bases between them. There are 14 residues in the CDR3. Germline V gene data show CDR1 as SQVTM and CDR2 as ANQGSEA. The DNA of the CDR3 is TGCAGCGTTGCTCCCCCAACAGGGCTGGGGACCCAGTACTTC. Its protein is CSVAPPTGLGTQYF. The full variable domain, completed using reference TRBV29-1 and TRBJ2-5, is SAVISQKPSRDICQRGTSLTIQCQVDSQVTMMFWYRQQPGQSLTLIATANQGSEATYESGFVIDKFPISRPNLTFSTLTVSNMSPEDSSIYLCSVAPPTGLGTQYFGPGTRLLVL.

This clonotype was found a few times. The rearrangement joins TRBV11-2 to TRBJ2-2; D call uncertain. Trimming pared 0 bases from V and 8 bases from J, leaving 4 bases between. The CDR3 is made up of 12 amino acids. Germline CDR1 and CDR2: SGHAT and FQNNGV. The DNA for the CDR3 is TGTGCCAGCAGCTTAGATTGGGGGGAGCTGTTTTTT. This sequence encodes CASSLDWGELFF.

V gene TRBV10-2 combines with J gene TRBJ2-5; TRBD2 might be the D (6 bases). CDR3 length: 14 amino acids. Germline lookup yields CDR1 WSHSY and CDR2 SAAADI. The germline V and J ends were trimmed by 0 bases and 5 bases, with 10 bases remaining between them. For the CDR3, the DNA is TGCGCCAGCAGTGAGTCGTTGGGGGGTGAGACCCAGTACTTC. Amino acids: CASSESLGGETQYF.

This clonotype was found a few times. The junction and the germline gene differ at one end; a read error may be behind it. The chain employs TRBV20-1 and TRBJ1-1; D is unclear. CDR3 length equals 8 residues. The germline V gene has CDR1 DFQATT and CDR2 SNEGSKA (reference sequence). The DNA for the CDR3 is TGCAGTGCCCCCCCAACCCGATTT. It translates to CSAPPTRF.

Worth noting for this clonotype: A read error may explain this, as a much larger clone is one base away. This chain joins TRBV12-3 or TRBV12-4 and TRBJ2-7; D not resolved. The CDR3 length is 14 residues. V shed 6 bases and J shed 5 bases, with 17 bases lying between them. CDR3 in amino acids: CASSKVSVVDEQYF. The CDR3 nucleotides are TGTGCCAGCAGCAAAGTGAGCGTTGTAGACGAGCAGTACTTC.

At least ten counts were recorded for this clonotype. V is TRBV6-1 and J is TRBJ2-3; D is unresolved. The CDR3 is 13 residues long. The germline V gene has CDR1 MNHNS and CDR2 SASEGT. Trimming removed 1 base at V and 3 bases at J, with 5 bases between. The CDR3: CASSEVITDTQYF. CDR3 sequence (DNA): TGTGCCAGCAGTGAAGTGATAACAGATACGCAGTATTTT.

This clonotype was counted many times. This CDR3 is CASRDESLWSPLHF. The CDR3 bases are TGTGCCAGCAGGGACGAGTCGCTCTGGTCACCCCTCCACTTT. The chain recombines TRBV6-6 with TRBJ1-6; no firm D call. V shed 6 bases and J shed 10 bases, with 16 bases lying between them. This CDR3 has 14 amino acids. In germline, CDR1 is MNHNY, CDR2 SVGAGI (reference sequence).

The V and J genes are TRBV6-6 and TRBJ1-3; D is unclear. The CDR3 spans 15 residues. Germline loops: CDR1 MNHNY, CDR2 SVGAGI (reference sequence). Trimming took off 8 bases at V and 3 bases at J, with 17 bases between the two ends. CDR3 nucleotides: TGTGCCAGCGGATACTTTACAGAGAATGGAAACACCATATATTTT. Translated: CASGYFTENGNTIYF.

The DNA for the CDR3 is TGTGCCAGCAGCTTAAGAGGAGCCCTCACAGATACGCAGTATTTT. This gives the protein CASSLRGALTDTQYF. The chain carries TRBV11-2 and TRBJ2-3, with D uncertain. Trimming cost V 2 bases and J 2 bases, with 11 bases left between them. Germline V gene data show CDR1 as SGHAT and CDR2 as FQNNGV. The CDR3 extends over 15 amino acids.

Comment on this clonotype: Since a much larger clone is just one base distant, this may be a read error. The CDR3 DNA is TGTGCCAGCAGTTTATTGGGCGAAACAGGGGGCATTGTAGATGCGCAGTATTTT. Protein: CASSLLGETGGIVDAQYF. The rearrangement links TRBV27 to TRBJ2-3; 9 bases are shared with TRBD1. CDR1 and CDR2 (germline): MNHEY, SMNVEV (reference sequence). This CDR3 region has 18 residues.

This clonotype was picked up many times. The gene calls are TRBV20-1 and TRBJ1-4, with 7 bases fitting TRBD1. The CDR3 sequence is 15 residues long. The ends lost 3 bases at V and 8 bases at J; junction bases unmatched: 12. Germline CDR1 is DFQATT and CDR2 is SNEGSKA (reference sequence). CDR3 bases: TGCAGTGCTAGCCCACCGACAGGGTTGTCGGAAAAACTGTTTTTT. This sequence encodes CSASPPTGLSEKLFF.

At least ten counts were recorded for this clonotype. The CDR3, as DNA: TGTGCCAGCAGTGAGGGAACAGAAAATCAGCCCCAGCATTTT. Translated, it gives CASSEGTENQPQHF. This rearrangement joins TRBV6-1 to TRBJ1-5, with no clear D. The CDR3 length is 14 residues. The V gene's germline CDR1 is MNHNS and CDR2 SASEGT. V dropped 3 bases and J dropped 4 bases, with 10 bases sitting between them.

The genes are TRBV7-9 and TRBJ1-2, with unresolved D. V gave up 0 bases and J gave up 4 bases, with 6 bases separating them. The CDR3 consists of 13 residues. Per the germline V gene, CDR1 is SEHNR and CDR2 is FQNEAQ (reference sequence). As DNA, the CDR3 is TGTGCCAGCAGCTTAGCGGTCAGCTATGGCTACACCTTC. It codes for CASSLAVSYGYTF.

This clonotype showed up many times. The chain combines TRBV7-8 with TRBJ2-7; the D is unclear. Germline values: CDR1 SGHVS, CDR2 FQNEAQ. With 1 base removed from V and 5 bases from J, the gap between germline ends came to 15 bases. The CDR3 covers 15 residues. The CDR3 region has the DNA TGTGCCAGCAGCTTAGTGTTGAGTAGGTCCCACGAGCAGTACTTC. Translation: CASSLVLSRSHEQYF.

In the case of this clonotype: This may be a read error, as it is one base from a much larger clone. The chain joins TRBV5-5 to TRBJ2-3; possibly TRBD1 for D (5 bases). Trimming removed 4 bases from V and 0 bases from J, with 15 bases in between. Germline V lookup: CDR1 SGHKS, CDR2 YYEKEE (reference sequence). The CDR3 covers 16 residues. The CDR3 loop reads CASSTCTGPSTDTQYF. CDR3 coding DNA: TGTGCCAGCAGCACTTGTACAGGACCTAGCACAGATACGCAGTATTTT.

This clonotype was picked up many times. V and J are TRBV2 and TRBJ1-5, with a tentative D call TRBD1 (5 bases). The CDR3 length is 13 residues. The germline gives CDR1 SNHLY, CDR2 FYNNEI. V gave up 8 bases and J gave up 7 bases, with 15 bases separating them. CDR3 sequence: CASRGQGVQPQHF. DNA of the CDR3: TGTGCCAGCCGGGGCCAGGGAGTACAGCCCCAGCATTTT.

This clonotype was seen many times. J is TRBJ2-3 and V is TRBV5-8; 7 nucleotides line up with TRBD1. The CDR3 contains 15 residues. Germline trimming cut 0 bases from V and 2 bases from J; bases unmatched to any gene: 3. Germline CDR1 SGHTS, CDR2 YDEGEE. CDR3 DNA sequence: TGTGCCAGCAGCTTGGGGACAGGAACCACAGATACGCAGTATTTT. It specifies CASSLGTGTTDTQYF.

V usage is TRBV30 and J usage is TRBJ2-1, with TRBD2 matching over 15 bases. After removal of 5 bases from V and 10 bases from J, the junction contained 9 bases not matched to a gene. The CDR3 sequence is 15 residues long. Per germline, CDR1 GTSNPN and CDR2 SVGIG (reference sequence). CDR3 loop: CAWLFMGLAGGEQFF. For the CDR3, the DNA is TGTGCCTGGCTATTCATGGGACTAGCGGGGGGCGAGCAGTTCTTC.